This TCR beta chain appears in the sequencing data of a study of T cell clonality in common variable immunodeficiency. The table came from immunoSEQ multiplex PCR; TCRdb's copy has only in-frame clones and leaves some out. This set yields around 45,000 clones and no singletons; the top ten hold about 6%. This clone has ten or more counts. The sequenced material came from peripheral blood mononuclear cells. This clonotype was obtained from a person aged 18 to 75 in good health.

CDR3 sequence reads: CASSLSDFPGELFF. Partial CDR3 DNA: TGTGCCAGCAGCTTATCTGACTTCCCCGGGGAG. This chain uses TRBV7-8 with TRBJ2-2; D gene unclear. The observed sequence ends 3 residues before the CDR3 terminus, with the missing tail filled in from the germline J gene. The CDR3 has 14 amino acids. Trimming left V 2 bases short and J 6 bases short, with 10 bases between. Germline V gene lookup returns CDR1 SGHVS and CDR2 FQNEAQ. Using reference TRBV7-8 and TRBJ2-2 for the parts outside the CDR3, the full variable domain is GAGVSQSPRYKVAKRGQDVALRCDPISGHVSLFWYQQALGQGPEFLTYFQNEAQLDKSGLPSDRFFAERPEGSVSTLKIQRTQQEDSAVYLCASSLSDFPGELFFGEGSRLTVL.